This TCR beta chain was recovered during a study of T cells in Graves' hyperthyroidism and ophthalmopathy (dated 2019 in TCRdb). Broadly, across the study: Peripheral blood was collected at initial diagnosis, before any treatment. To identify TCR V-J signatures that set the groups apart, the researchers used a discovery cohort of 100 patients, made up of 43 with Graves' ophthalmopathy and 57 with stable Graves' hyperthyroidism. Prospective prediction of ophthalmopathy was tested in an independent validation cohort consisting of 18 hyperthyroidism patients and around 17 patients who later progressed to ophthalmopathy. For training and testing, the 100 or so patients in the discovery cohort were randomly divided in a 7:3 ratio. In more than five Graves' hyperthyroidism patients, the study also compared T-cell repertoires from thyroid tissue with T-cell repertoires from blood. Following sampling, methimazole starting at 30 mg daily was given to hyperthyroidism patients, and high-dose intravenous methylprednisolone was given to ophthalmopathy patients. According to the paper, TCR Vbeta CDR3 sequencing was carried out on some 130 peripheral blood samples, which came from fewer than 50 ophthalmopathy, under 80 hyperthyroidism and around 17 progressor patients. Overall study results and their limits: No statistical method was used to fix the sample size in advance, and group allocation was not hidden from the investigators. Most expanded thyroid clonotypes (frequency above 0.001) were also detected in blood, suggesting blood repertoires may reflect thyroid immune responses. A model built on a 13 V-J signature distinguished ophthalmopathy from stable hyperthyroidism, reaching around 88% sensitivity and about 81% specificity in cross-validation and 80%/75% in testing. In validation, the model predicted progression to ophthalmopathy a median of about 5.9 months before onset, with about 64% sensitivity and just under 75% specificity.

Amplification of TCR beta CDR3 regions was carried out from RNA transcripts. The first round of RT-PCR for the TCR CDR3 was performed with the HTBI primer set and the Qiagen OneStep RT-PCR kit. Libraries were constructed in a second round of multiplex PCR, after which size selection and purification were performed. Libraries were sequenced paired-end with 100 bp reads on an Illumina HiSeq2000. The authors processed their data as follows. SOAPnuke was used to process the raw data, throwing out any read that contained adapters or uncalled bases, had a mean Phred below 15, or lacked an exact constant-primer or identifier match. COPE v1.2.5 was used to merge the high-quality paired reads, and each unique nucleotide sequence was defined as a clonotype. MiTCR v1.1 was used to align clonotypes to the IMGT TRBV, TRBD and TRBJ reference segments. The analysis was restricted to V-J combinations with a frequency above 0.0001, which together covered 99.2% of the repertoires. The TCS score was defined as the ratio of F50 (clonal expansion) to E x V (chaos), calculated using BLOSUM62-based TCRdist between CDR3 peptides within each V-J. Welch's t-statistics and random forest reduced fewer than 550 V-J features to 10 to 15, which were used in a naive Bayes classifier (R e1071). The Morisita-Horn index was used to measure how similar the thyroid and blood repertoires were. TCRdb cleaned the public reads at Q25 with fastp, built clones with MiXCR and kept in-frame beta chains. CDR3 protein duplicates are merged, each entry listing the most common genes and DNA. For this entry, the V and J calls and clone size follow TCRdb and not the study's own pipeline. For this sample there are just under 750,000 distinct CDR3 sequences; about 35% appear just once. The ten largest clones add up to roughly 31% of the sample.

A patient counted as having stable Graves' hyperthyroidism if no progression to ophthalmopathy occurred over 18 months of follow-up. Hyperthyroidism patients were newly diagnosed, with disease duration under 2 months, and aged 18 to 65 years. The study excluded patients with uncontrolled infections, other autoimmune diseases, pregnancy or lactation. Diagnoses were based on clinical symptoms, serum thyroxine and TRAb, thyroid ultrasound and orbital computed tomography. PBMCs were isolated from about 9 ml of fresh peripheral blood by Ficoll-Paque density gradient centrifugation. Total RNA was extracted with Trizol reagent, and quality was checked on an Agilent 2100 Bioanalyzer. A few counts support this clonotype. The antigen it recognizes is unknown. Base qualities are not provided; no much larger clone lies one nucleotide away. The sequenced material came from blood. The clonotype comes from a woman between 40 and 55 years old with Graves' hyperthyroidism.

The CDR3 protein is CASSPETGGVSNYGYTF. The bases are TGTGCCAGCAGCCCCGAGACAGGGGGCGTTTCGAACTATGGCTACACCTTC. This sequence uses TRBV7-9 and TRBJ1-2; 10 central bases correspond to TRBD1. Germline trimming: 5 bases from V, 2 bases from J; junction bases outside gene matches: 11. Counted from cysteine to phenylalanine, this CDR3 has 17 amino acids. The only DNA kept is the CDR3, 51 bases in frame from the first base. Sequences SEHNR (CDR1) and FQNEAQ (CDR2) are obtained from the germline V gene (reference sequence).